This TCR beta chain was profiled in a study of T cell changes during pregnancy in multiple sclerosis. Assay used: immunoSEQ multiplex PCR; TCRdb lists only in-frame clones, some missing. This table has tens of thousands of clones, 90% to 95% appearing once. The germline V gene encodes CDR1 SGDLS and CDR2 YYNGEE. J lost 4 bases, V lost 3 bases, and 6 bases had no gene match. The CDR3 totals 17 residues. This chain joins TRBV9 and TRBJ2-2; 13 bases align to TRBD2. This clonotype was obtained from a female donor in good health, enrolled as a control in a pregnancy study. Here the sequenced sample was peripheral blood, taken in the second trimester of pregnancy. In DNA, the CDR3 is TGTGCCAGCAGCGCCTTGGGACTAGCGGGAATCACCGGGGAGCTGTTTTTT. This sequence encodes CASSALGLAGITGELFF.